This TCR beta chain is drawn from a study of cytomegalovirus exposure and HLA in healthy donors. Whole-study findings and limits: Investigators reported under 200 TCR beta chains as tied to cytomegalovirus.

Primers for the PCR totalled 60 Vbeta and 13 Jbeta. The table came from immunoSEQ multiplex PCR; TCRdb's copy has only in-frame clones and leaves some out. The sample lists 250,000 to 350,000 clones, just over 85% seen once, with less than 4% in the top ten. Each donor was nominally healthy when sampled (though unrecorded immune exposures were likely). Points on this clone: As yet, its antigen is unknown.

V was clipped by 1 base and J by 6 bases; unmatched bases: 9. The CDR3 runs to 16 residues. The V gene's germline CDR1 is SGHVS and CDR2 FQNEAQ. The clonotype was recovered from a man aged 35-49 years in good health and CMV-seropositive. Sequenced material: PBMCs. This chain connects TRBV7-8 to TRBJ2-3; 8 nucleotides line up with TRBD1. DNA for the CDR3: TGTGCCAGCAGCTTAGTTGGGACAGGACCAGCGGATACGCAGTATTTT. Protein sequence: CASSLVGTGPADTQYF. Looking up the rest from reference TRBV7-8 and TRBJ2-3 gives the full variable domain: GAGVSQSPRYKVAKRGQDVALRCDPISGHVSLFWYQQALGQGPEFLTYFQNEAQLDKSGLPSDRFFAERPEGSVSTLKIQRTQQEDSAVYLCASSLVGTGPADTQYFGPGTRLTVL.